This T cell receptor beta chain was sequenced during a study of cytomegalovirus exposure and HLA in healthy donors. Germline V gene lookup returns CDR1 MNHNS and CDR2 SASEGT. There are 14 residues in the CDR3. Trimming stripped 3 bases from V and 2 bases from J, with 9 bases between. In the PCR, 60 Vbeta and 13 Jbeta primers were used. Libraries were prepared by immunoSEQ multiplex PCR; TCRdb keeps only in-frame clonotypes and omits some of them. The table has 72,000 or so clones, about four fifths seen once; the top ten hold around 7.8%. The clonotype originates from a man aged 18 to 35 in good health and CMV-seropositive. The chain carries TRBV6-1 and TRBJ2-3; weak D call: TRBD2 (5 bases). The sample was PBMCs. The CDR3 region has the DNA TGTGCCAGCAGTGAGGACTCCTTCACAGATACGCAGTATTTT. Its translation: CASSEDSFTDTQYF.